The rows below give T cell receptor beta chains drawn from one sample of a study of blood T cell repertoires in COVID-19. Using immunoSEQ multiplex PCR, the repertoire was profiled, and TCRdb retains in-frame clones only, with some absent. The sample consists of 120,000 to 150,000 clones, over 75% of them appearing once. The sequencing sample was made of PBMCs or T cells enriched from blood (not recorded which). These receptors originate from a man aged 50 to 60 in a cohort exposed to, infected with or recovered from COVID-19 (not recorded which). The CDR3 runs from the conserved cysteine through the conserved F or W. Fields, in order: V gene, D gene, clone size, J gene, CDR3 protein, CDR3 DNA. A D gene is named only where the DNA matches it firmly. Clone size is shown for a subset of rows, as once, few, many or a class of expanded clone.

V gene: TRBV19; D gene: NA; clone size: NA; J gene: TRBJ2-1; CDR3 protein: CASSRAGTYYNEQFF; CDR3 DNA: TGTGCCAGTAGTAGAGCCGGGACATATTACAATGAGCAGTTCTTC
V gene: TRBV19; D gene: TRBD1; clone size: NA; J gene: TRBJ2-7; CDR3 protein: CASSHRGEGYEQYF; CDR3 DNA: TGTGCCAGTAGCCACAGGGGGGAAGGCTACGAGCAGTACTTC
V gene: TRBV28; D gene: NA; clone size: NA; J gene: TRBJ1-1; CDR3 protein: CASTPAGGMNTEAFF; CDR3 DNA: TGTGCCAGCACTCCGGCGGGGGGTATGAACACTGAAGCTTTCTTT
V gene: TRBV5-1; D gene: NA; clone size: NA; J gene: TRBJ2-1; CDR3 protein: CASSLAQGLSNEQFF; CDR3 DNA: TGCGCCAGCAGCTTGGCCCAGGGTTTGTCAAATGAGCAGTTCTTC
V gene: TRBV6-5; D gene: NA; clone size: NA; J gene: TRBJ1-6; CDR3 protein: CASSYFETGSALHF; CDR3 DNA: TGTGCCAGCAGTTACTTTGAGACAGGCTCGGCCCTCCACTTT
V gene: TRBV19; D gene: NA; clone size: NA; J gene: TRBJ1-5; CDR3 protein: CASSLAVTDNQPQHF; CDR3 DNA: TGTGCCAGTAGTCTGGCAGTGACAGATAATCAGCCCCAGCATTTT
V gene: TRBV13; D gene: TRBD2; clone size: NA; J gene: TRBJ2-5; CDR3 protein: CASSPSSGRYQETQYF; CDR3 DNA: TGTGCCAGCAGTCCCTCCAGCGGGAGATACCAAGAGACCCAGTACTTC
V gene: TRBV24-1; D gene: TRBD2; clone size: few; J gene: TRBJ2-1; CDR3 protein: CATSEEAGARRNEQFF; CDR3 DNA: TGTGCCACCAGTGAAGAAGCGGGAGCGCGACGCAATGAGCAGTTCTTC
V gene: TRBV10-3; D gene: TRBD1; clone size: NA; J gene: TRBJ1-2; CDR3 protein: CAISLGQARANYGYTF; CDR3 DNA: TGTGCCATCAGCCTCGGACAGGCCAGAGCTAACTATGGCTACACCTTC
V gene: TRBV4-3; D gene: NA; clone size: NA; J gene: TRBJ2-1; CDR3 protein: CASSQDGVREQFF; CDR3 DNA: TGCGCCAGCAGCCAAGATGGAGTGAGGGAGCAGTTCTTC
V gene: TRBV19; D gene: TRBD1; clone size: NA; J gene: TRBJ2-7; CDR3 protein: CASSTGTGGIYEQYF; CDR3 DNA: TGTGCCAGTAGCACCGGGACAGGGGGGATCTACGAGCAGTACTTC
V gene: TRBV7-9; D gene: TRBD1; clone size: few; J gene: TRBJ1-2; CDR3 protein: CASSLVRDRAYYGYTF; CDR3 DNA: TGTGCCAGCAGCTTAGTGCGGGACAGGGCTTACTATGGCTACACCTTC
V gene: TRBV28; D gene: TRBD1; clone size: NA; J gene: TRBJ1-1; CDR3 protein: CASSILAGGGTEAFF; CDR3 DNA: TGTGCCAGCAGCATCCTAGCAGGGGGAGGCACTGAAGCTTTCTTT
V gene: TRBV24-1; D gene: NA; clone size: NA; J gene: TRBJ2-3; CDR3 protein: CATSGELGTDTQYF; CDR3 DNA: TGTGCCACCAGCGGGGAGCTAGGCACAGATACGCAGTATTTT
V gene: TRBV27; D gene: TRBD1; clone size: NA; J gene: TRBJ1-1; CDR3 protein: CASRTGGAGAFF; CDR3 DNA: TGTGCCAGCCGAACAGGGGGCGCCGGGGCTTTCTTT
V gene: TRBV7-9; D gene: TRBD1; clone size: NA; J gene: TRBJ2-4; CDR3 protein: CASSPQGAGLAKNIQYF; CDR3 DNA: TGTGCCAGCAGCCCCCAGGGGGCAGGACTAGCCAAAAACATTCAGTACTTC
V gene: TRBV9; D gene: TRBD1; clone size: few; J gene: TRBJ2-2; CDR3 protein: CASSVEGGRDTGELFF; CDR3 DNA: TGTGCCAGCAGCGTAGAAGGGGGCAGAGACACCGGGGAGCTGTTTTTT
V gene: TRBV18; D gene: NA; clone size: NA; J gene: TRBJ2-3; CDR3 protein: CASSGSGTSNTDTQYF; CDR3 DNA: TGTGCCAGCTCAGGATCCGGGACTTCAAACACAGATACGCAGTATTTT
V gene: TRBV2; D gene: TRBD2; clone size: NA; J gene: TRBJ2-3; CDR3 protein: CASSGQGLAGKLSTDTQYF; CDR3 DNA: TGTGCCAGCAGTGGTCAAGGACTAGCGGGGAAGCTTAGCACAGATACGCAGTATTTT
V gene: TRBV6-6; D gene: TRBD1; clone size: NA; J gene: TRBJ1-2; CDR3 protein: CASNKDRDNNYGYTF; CDR3 DNA: TGTGCCAGCAATAAGGACAGGGATAATAACTATGGCTACACCTTC
V gene: TRBV5-6; D gene: NA; clone size: NA; J gene: TRBJ1-2; CDR3 protein: CASSLGAGDGGYGYTF; CDR3 DNA: TGTGCCAGCAGCCTAGGGGCAGGGGATGGGGGCTATGGCTACACCTTC
V gene: TRBV5-1; D gene: NA; clone size: NA; J gene: TRBJ2-7; CDR3 protein: CASSYGGASSYEQYF; CDR3 DNA: TGCGCCAGCAGCTATGGGGGGGCGAGCTCCTACGAGCAGTACTTC
V gene: TRBV10-3; D gene: NA; clone size: few; J gene: TRBJ1-2; CDR3 protein: CAISLGTSSNYGYTF; CDR3 DNA: TGTGCCATCAGTTTAGGGACATCTTCTAACTATGGCTACACCTTC
V gene: TRBV30; D gene: NA; clone size: NA; J gene: TRBJ1-3; CDR3 protein: CASAGSSGNTIYF; CDR3 DNA: TGTGCCTCAGCGGGTAGCTCTGGAAACACCATATATTTT
V gene: TRBV6-5; D gene: TRBD1; clone size: NA; J gene: TRBJ1-6; CDR3 protein: CASRRSGTGASPLHF; CDR3 DNA: TGTGCCAGCAGACGTTCCGGGACAGGGGCCTCACCCCTCCACTTT
V gene: TRBV10-2; D gene: TRBD1; clone size: few; J gene: TRBJ1-6; CDR3 protein: CASGTGVDSPLHF; CDR3 DNA: TGCGCCAGCGGGACAGGGGTTGATTCACCCCTCCACTTT
V gene: TRBV28; D gene: TRBD1; clone size: NA; J gene: TRBJ1-3; CDR3 protein: CASSLQGANTIYF; CDR3 DNA: TGTGCCAGCAGTCTACAGGGGGCTAACACCATATATTTT
V gene: TRBV2; D gene: NA; clone size: NA; J gene: TRBJ2-4; CDR3 protein: CASSPRGQYVDIQYF; CDR3 DNA: TGTGCCAGCAGTCCTAGAGGACAGTATGTGGACATTCAGTACTTC
V gene: TRBV7-9; D gene: TRBD1; clone size: once; J gene: TRBJ2-3; CDR3 protein: CASSFGQGSTDTQYF; CDR3 DNA: TGTGCCAGCAGCTTCGGACAGGGGAGCACAGATACGCAGTATTTT
V gene: TRBV30; D gene: NA; clone size: NA; J gene: TRBJ2-1; CDR3 protein: CAWTNERHNEQFF; CDR3 DNA: TGTGCCTGGACTAACGAACGCCACAATGAGCAGTTCTTC
V gene: TRBV5-6; D gene: NA; clone size: NA; J gene: TRBJ2-1; CDR3 protein: CASSLRDPRGGEQFF; CDR3 DNA: TGTGCCAGCAGCTTGCGGGATCCTAGGGGAGGTGAGCAGTTCTTC
V gene: TRBV6-5; D gene: NA; clone size: once; J gene: TRBJ2-5; CDR3 protein: CASSWDIRKTQYF; CDR3 DNA: TGTGCCAGCAGTTGGGACATTCGGAAGACCCAGTACTTC
V gene: TRBV9; D gene: NA; clone size: few; J gene: TRBJ2-2; CDR3 protein: CASSVAFSGANTGELFF; CDR3 DNA: TGTGCCAGCAGCGTAGCCTTTAGCGGAGCGAACACCGGGGAGCTGTTTTTT
V gene: TRBV19; D gene: TRBD1; clone size: few; J gene: TRBJ1-5; CDR3 protein: CASRNRGLGNQPQHF; CDR3 DNA: TGTGCCAGTAGGAACAGGGGGCTTGGGAATCAGCCCCAGCATTTT
V gene: TRBV6-2/TRBV6-3; D gene: TRBD1; clone size: NA; J gene: TRBJ1-4; CDR3 protein: CASSSPSGGNEKLFF; CDR3 DNA: TGTGCCAGCAGTTCCCCTTCAGGGGGGAATGAAAAACTGTTTTTT
V gene: TRBV19; D gene: TRBD2; clone size: NA; J gene: TRBJ2-7; CDR3 protein: CASSWGLAEPYEQYF; CDR3 DNA: TGTGCCAGTAGTTGGGGACTAGCGGAGCCCTACGAGCAGTACTTC
V gene: TRBV27; D gene: NA; clone size: NA; J gene: TRBJ1-2; CDR3 protein: CASSLGRGIYGYTF; CDR3 DNA: TGTGCCAGCAGTTTAGGGCGGGGTATCTATGGCTACACCTTC
V gene: TRBV5-4; D gene: NA; clone size: NA; J gene: TRBJ1-2; CDR3 protein: CASSSPDTSGYGYTF; CDR3 DNA: TGTGCCAGCAGCTCCCCGGACACCTCCGGGTATGGCTACACCTTC
V gene: TRBV10-3; D gene: NA; clone size: NA; J gene: TRBJ1-1; CDR3 protein: CAISESTGRSEAFF; CDR3 DNA: TGTGCCATCAGTGAGTCAACAGGTCGGAGTGAAGCTTTCTTT